One and the same sample provided the 8 T cell receptor beta chains below, sequenced in a study of cytotoxic CD8 clonotypes in ibrutinib-treated CLL (TCRdb year 2021). The time point label here, explained by the study, means: roughly 25 months on ibrutinib. Library construction relied on the immunoSEQ multiplex PCR assay. TCRdb limited this immuneACCESS table to in-frame rearrangements with V and J called. A share of clones is missing; checked studies link under half to unresolved V genes, and the rest is unexplained. The sample table lists about 130,000 clones, 80% to 90% of them with a count of one. The ten largest clones represent roughly 1.9% of the sample. This specimen consisted of PBMCs, obtained after 24 months of ibrutinib treatment. The receptors originated from a human donor with chronic lymphocytic leukemia.

The CDR3 bases are TGTGCCAGCAGCTCCGGGGGAGACGAGACCCAGTACTTC. Translation gives CASSSGGDETQYF. This chain joins TRBV5-6 and TRBJ2-5; D may be TRBD2 (6 bases). Germline loops: CDR1 SGHDT, CDR2 YYEEEE. The V gene lost 3 bases and the J gene lost 5 bases, with 11 bases spanning the gap. This CDR3 is built from 13 residues.

The CDR3 DNA sequence: TGCAGCGTCGCGGGGGCAAACTCTGGAAACACCATATATTTT. It codes for CSVAGANSGNTIYF. J is TRBJ1-3 and V is TRBV29-1, with TRBD1 as a possible D gene (6 bases). CDR1 and CDR2 from the germline V gene are SQVTM and ANQGSEA. The length of the CDR3 is 14 residues. Trimming cost V 6 bases and J 0 bases, with 12 bases left between them.

The V gene is TRBV7-2, the J gene TRBJ1-5; TRBD1 might be the D (6 bases). The CDR3 has 13 amino acids. Looked up from germline, CDR1 is SGHTA and CDR2 is FQGNSA. V shed 8 bases and J shed 3 bases, with 11 bases lying between them. The CDR3 loop is CASARGPNQPQHF. Written as DNA, the CDR3 is TGTGCCAGCGCCCGGGGGCCCAATCAGCCCCAGCATTTT.

This clone has only a few counts. The V call is TRBV25-1, the J call TRBJ1-1; D possibly corresponds to TRBD1 (5 bases). The CDR3 is made up of 14 amino acids. Trimming cost V 3 bases and J 0 bases, with 8 bases left between them. CDR1 and CDR2 (germline): MGHDK, SYGVNS. The CDR3 DNA is TGTGCCAGCAGTGACCAGGGCCTGAACACTGAAGCTTTCTTT. It translates to CASSDQGLNTEAFF.

In its sample, this clone was seen once. V is TRBV29-1 and J is TRBJ2-2, with 9 bases aligning to TRBD1. The CDR3 has 15 amino acids. CDR1 and CDR2 (germline): SQVTM, ANQGSEA. J gave up 8 bases and V 6 bases, and 13 bases lay outside the gene matches. CDR3 coding DNA: TGCAGCGTCCTGATAGGGGGACAGGGAAGAGGGGAGCTGTTTTTT. It specifies CSVLIGGQGRGELFF.

The rearrangement links TRBV18 to TRBJ2-7; TRBD2 matches 11 bases. Per germline, CDR1 KGHSH and CDR2 LQKENI. The CDR3 has 19 residues. The V segment lost 3 bases and the J segment 2 bases; nucleotides outside the gene matches: 15. The CDR3 here is CASSPAPLISGRGAYEQYF. The DNA for the CDR3 is TGTGCCAGCTCACCGGCCCCCTTAATTAGCGGGAGGGGTGCCTACGAGCAGTACTTC.

The chain employs TRBV27 and TRBJ2-2; D gene ambiguous. Germline values: CDR1 MNHEY, CDR2 SMNVEV (reference sequence). The CDR3 consists of 14 residues. Trimming stripped 6 bases from V and 1 base from J, with 9 bases between. CDR3 protein: CASSPTVNTGELFF. Here the CDR3 DNA reads TGTGCCAGCAGCCCAACAGTGAACACCGGGGAGCTGTTTTTT.

Comments on this clone: The germline gene is not matched at one end of the junction; a read error may be the cause. The rearrangement joins TRBV28 to TRBJ2-3; TRBD1 is a possible D gene (6 bases). CDR1 and CDR2 (germline): MDHEN, SYDVKM. The CDR3 has 13 amino acids. The CDR3 reads CAGRGTLPDTQYF. CDR3 DNA: TGTGCCGGCAGAGGGACACTTCCAGATACGCAGTATTTT.